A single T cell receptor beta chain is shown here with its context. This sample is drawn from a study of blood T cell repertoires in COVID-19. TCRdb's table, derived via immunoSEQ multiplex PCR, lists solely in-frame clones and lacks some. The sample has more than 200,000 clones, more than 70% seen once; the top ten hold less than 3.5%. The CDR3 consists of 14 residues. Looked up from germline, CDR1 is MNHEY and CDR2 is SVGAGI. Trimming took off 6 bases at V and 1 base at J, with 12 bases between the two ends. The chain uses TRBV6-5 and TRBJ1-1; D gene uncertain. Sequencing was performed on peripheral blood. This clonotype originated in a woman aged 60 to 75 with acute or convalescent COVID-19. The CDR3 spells CASSPLESNTEAFF. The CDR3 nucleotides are TGTGCCAGCAGCCCCCTCGAGTCGAACACTGAAGCTTTCTTT.